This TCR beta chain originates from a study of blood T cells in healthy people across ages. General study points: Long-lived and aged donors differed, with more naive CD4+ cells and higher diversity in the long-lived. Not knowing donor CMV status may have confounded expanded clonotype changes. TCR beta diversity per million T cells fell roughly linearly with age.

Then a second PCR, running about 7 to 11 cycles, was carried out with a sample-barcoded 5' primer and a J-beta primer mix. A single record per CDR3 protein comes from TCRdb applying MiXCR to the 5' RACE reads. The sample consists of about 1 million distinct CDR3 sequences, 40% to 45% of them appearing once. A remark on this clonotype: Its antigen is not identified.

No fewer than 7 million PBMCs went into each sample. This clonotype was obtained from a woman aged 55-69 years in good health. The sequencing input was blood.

CDR3 in DNA: TGTGCCAGCAGCTTAGGCCTACCGAGCGGTCAAGGCTACACCTTC. Residues: CASSLGLPSGQGYTF. The rearrangement links TRBV11-2 to TRBJ1-2; D is uncertain. CDR3 length: 15 residues. V was cut by 1 base and J by 8 bases, with 17 bases left in between. Germline V gene lookup returns CDR1 SGHAT and CDR2 FQNNGV.